Below, one TCR beta chain is given with its context. No antigen is known for it. These data come from a study of cytomegalovirus exposure and HLA in healthy donors. Whole-study context: Genotyping showed roughly 76% of approximately 430 donors falling in the Caucasian-associated ancestry cluster.

The PCR contained 60 Vbeta and 13 Jbeta primers. Libraries were prepared by immunoSEQ multiplex PCR; TCRdb keeps only in-frame clonotypes and omits some of them. The sample records some 170,000 clones, 76% being singletons. Study-level findings and limits: TCR sequences were mostly rare, though some public TCRs occurred in many donors.

Among the donors, all were healthy bone marrow donors. This TCR was sampled from a man aged 55 to 70 in good health and CMV-seronegative. Sample: PBMCs.

The CDR3 is CASTDRVTRQGAGNQPQHF. The CDR3, as DNA: TGTGCCAGCACCGATAGGGTTACGAGACAGGGGGCCGGCAATCAGCCCCAGCATTTT. J is TRBJ1-5 and V is TRBV2, with 10 positions matching TRBD1. V lost 7 bases and J lost 2; bases outside the gene matches: 17. Germline values: CDR1 SNHLY, CDR2 FYNNEI. This CDR3 is 19 amino acids long.